This T cell receptor beta chain was sequenced during a study of OX40 agonist ivuxolimab in advanced cancers. General observations from the study: In the expanded peripheral T cells, antigen specificity was never determined. The mean number of expanded clones was higher in CD8+ T cells than in CD4+.

Profiling relied on immunoSEQ multiplex PCR, and the TCRdb table lists in-frame clones only, not all of them. Seen here are roughly 93,000 clones, around 90% observed once, and the top ten hold 1.6%. Germline V gives CDR1 SGHRS, CDR2 YFSETQ. This CDR3 contains 13 residues. V was clipped by 4 bases and J by 7 bases; unmatched bases: 7. Notes on this clone: Its antigen is unidentified.

The sequence was obtained from an adult with an advanced solid tumor such as melanoma, head and neck, liver or kidney cancer. This sequence joins TRBV5-1 and TRBJ2-7; 8 bases map to TRBD2. Here the sequenced sample was CD4+ or CD8+ T cells sorted from blood, taken in a trial of the OX40 agonist ivuxolimab. The CDR3 bases are TGCGCCAGCAGCGGTGAGCGGGAGTGGGAGCAGTACTTC. Amino acids: CASSGEREWEQYF.